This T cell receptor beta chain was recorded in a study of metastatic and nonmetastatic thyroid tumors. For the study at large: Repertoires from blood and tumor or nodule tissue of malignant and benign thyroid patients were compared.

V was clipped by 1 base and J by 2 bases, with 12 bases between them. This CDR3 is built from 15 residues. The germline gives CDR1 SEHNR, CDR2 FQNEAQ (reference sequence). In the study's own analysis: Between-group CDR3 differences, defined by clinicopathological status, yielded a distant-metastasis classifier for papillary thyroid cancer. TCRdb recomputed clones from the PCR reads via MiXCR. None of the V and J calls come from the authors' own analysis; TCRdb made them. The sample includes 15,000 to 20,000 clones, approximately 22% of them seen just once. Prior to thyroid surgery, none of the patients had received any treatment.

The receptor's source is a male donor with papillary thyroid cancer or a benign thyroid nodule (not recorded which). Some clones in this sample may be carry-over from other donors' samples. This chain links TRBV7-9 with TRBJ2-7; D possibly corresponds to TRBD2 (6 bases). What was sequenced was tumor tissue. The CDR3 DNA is TGTGCCAGCAGCTTAGGGGGACTCAAAGCCTACGAGCAGTACTTC. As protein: CASSLGGLKAYEQYF.